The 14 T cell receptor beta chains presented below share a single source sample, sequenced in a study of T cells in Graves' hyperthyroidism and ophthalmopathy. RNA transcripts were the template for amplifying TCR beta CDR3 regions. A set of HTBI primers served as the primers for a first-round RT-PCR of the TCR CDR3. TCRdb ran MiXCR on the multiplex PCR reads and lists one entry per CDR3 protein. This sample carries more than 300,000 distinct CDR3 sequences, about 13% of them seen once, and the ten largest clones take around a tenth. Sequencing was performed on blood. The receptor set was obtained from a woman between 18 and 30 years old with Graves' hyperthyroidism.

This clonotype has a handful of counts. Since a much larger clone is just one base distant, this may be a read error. CDR3 region: CASSVAGAQETQYF. The CDR3 DNA sequence: TGTGCCTCGTCGGTGGCGGGAGCCCAAGAGACCCAGTACTTC. The genes are TRBV30 and TRBJ2-5; 7 nucleotides line up with TRBD2. The germline gives CDR1 GTSNPN, CDR2 SVGIG (reference sequence). CDR3 length: 14 residues. With V trimmed by 7 bases and J by 1 base, 9 bases remained unmatched.

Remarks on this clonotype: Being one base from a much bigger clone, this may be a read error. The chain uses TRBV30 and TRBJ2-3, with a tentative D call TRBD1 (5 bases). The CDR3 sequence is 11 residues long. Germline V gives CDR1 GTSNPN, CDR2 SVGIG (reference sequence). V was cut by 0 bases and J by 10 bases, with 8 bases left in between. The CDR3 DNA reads TGTGCCTGGAGTGTACAGGTTGCGCAGTATTTT. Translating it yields CAWSVQVAQYF.

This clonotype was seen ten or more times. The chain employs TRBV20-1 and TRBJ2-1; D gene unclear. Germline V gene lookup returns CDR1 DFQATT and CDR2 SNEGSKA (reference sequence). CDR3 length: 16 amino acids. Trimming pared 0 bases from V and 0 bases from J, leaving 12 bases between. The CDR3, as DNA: TGCAGTGCTAGAGATCGAGAACTTCGCTCCTACAATGAGCAGTTCTTC. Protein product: CSARDRELRSYNEQFF.

Here the CDR3 DNA reads TGTGCCAGCTCCGGAGGCAGTAACAATCAGCCCCAGCATTTT. Protein: CASSGGSNNQPQHF. This chain joins TRBV6-1 and TRBJ1-5; D ambiguous. From germline, CDR1 is MNHNS and CDR2 SASEGT. The germline V and J ends were trimmed by 8 bases and 3 bases, with 14 bases remaining between them. The CDR3 covers 14 residues.

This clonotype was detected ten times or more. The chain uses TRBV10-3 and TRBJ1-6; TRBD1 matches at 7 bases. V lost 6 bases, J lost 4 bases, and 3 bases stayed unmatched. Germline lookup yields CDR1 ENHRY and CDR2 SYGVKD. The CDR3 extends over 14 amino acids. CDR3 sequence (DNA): TGTGCCATCAGCGGGACAGCTTATAATTCACCCCTCCACTTT. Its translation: CAISGTAYNSPLHF.

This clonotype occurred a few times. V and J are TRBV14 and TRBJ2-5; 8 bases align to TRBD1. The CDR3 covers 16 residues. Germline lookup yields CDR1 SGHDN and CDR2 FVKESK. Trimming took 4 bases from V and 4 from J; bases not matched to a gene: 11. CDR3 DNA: TGTGCCAGCAGCCCGCAAGACAGGGGATCGGGAGAGACCCAGTACTTC. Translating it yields CASSPQDRGSGETQYF.

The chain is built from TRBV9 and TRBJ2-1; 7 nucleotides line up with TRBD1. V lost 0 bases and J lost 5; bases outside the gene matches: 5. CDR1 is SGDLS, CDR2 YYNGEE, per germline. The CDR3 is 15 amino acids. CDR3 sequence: CASSVAPQGDNEQFF. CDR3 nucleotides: TGTGCCAGCAGCGTAGCGCCTCAGGGGGACAATGAGCAGTTCTTC.

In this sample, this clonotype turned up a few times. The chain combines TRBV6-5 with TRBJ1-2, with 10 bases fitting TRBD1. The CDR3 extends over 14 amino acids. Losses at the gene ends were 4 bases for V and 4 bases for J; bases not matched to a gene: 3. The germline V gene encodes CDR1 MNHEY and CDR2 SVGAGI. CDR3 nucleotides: TGTGCCAGCAGTTCGGGACAGGGGACCTATGGCTACACCTTC. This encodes CASSSGQGTYGYTF.

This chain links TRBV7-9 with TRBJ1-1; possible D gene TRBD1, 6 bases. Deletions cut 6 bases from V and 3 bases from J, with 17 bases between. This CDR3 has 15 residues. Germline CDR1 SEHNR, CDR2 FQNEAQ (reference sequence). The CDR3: CASRDRGSRDTEAFF. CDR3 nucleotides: TGTGCCAGCAGAGATAGGGGGAGCAGGGACACTGAAGCTTTCTTT.

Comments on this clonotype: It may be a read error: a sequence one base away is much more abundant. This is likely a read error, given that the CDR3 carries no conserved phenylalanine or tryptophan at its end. The CDR3 loop is CASSRKTGGPIGYTL. The DNA of the CDR3 is TGTGCCAGCAGCCGTAAAACGGGTGGCCCTATTGGCTACACCCTC. The chain employs TRBV9 and TRBJ1-2; D ambiguous. V was shortened by 4 bases and J by 7 bases, with 20 bases between the two germline ends. The CDR3 totals 15 residues. Germline V gene lookup returns CDR1 SGDLS and CDR2 YYNGEE.

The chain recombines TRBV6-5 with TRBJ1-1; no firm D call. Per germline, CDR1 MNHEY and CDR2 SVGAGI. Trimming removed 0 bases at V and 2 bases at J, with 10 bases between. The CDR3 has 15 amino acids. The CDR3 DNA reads TGTGCCAGCAGTTACTCGATTGAGGGTAACACTGAAGCTTTCTTT. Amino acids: CASSYSIEGNTEAFF.

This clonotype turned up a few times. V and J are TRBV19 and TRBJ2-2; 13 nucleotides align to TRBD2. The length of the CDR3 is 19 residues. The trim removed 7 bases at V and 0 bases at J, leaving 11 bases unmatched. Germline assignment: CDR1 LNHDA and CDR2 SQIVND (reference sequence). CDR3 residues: CASTKNGLAGDSNTGELFF. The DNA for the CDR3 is TGTGCCAGTACCAAAAACGGACTAGCGGGGGACTCGAACACCGGGGAGCTGTTTTTT.

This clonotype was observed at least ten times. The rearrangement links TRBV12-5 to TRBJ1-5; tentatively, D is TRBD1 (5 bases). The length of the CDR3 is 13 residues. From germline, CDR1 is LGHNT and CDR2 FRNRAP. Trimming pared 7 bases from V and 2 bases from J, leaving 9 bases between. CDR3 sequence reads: CASALTGNQPQHF. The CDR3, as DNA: TGTGCTAGTGCCCTGACAGGCAATCAGCCCCAGCATTTT.

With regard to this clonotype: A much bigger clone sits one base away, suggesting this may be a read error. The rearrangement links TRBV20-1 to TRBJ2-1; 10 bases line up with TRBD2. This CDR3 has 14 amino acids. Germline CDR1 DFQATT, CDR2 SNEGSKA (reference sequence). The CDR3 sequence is CGARASGRHAEQFF. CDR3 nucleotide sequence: TGCGGTGCTAGGGCTAGCGGGAGACACGCTGAGCAGTTCTTC.